Listed below are T cell receptor beta chains from one sample, sequenced in a study of neoadjuvant nivolumab and ipilimumab in lung cancer. The assay was immunoSEQ multiplex PCR, and TCRdb's table has in-frame clones only and misses some. Of roughly 30,000 clones listed, approximately 84% are singletons. Sequencing was performed on peripheral blood, taken before neoadjuvant nivolumab, alone or with ipilimumab. The source is an adult with non-small cell lung cancer. The CDR3 runs from the conserved cysteine through the conserved F or W. D genes are given only for firm matches. Clone size, where shown, is once, few, many, or a class for clones that have expanded.

D	size	V	J	DNA	CDR3
TRBD1	-	TRBV5-1	TRBJ1-4	TGCGCCAGCAGCTTGGCCGAAGGGGGCGCTAATGAAAAACTGTTTTTT	CASSLAEGGANEKLFF
-	-	TRBV27	TRBJ2-5	TGTGCCAGCAGTTTAAACTCCCCAAGAGAGACCCAGTACTTC	CASSLNSPRETQYF
TRBD1	once	TRBV11-2	TRBJ1-2	TGTGCCAGCAGCCCAGGACAGGGAAACTATGGCTACACCTTC	CASSPGQGNYGYTF
TRBD1	-	TRBV6-6	TRBJ2-5	TGTGCCAGCAGTTACTGGACAGGACAAGAGACCCAGTACTTC	CASSYWTGQETQYF
-	-	TRBV6-1	TRBJ1-5	TGTGCCAGCAGTGAACGATACCGGACAGCTACGATAGGCAATCAGCCCCAGCATTTT	CASSERYRTATIGNQPQHF
-	-	TRBV7-2	TRBJ2-7	TGTGCCAGCAGTTCCGGGACACTCTCCTACGAGCAGTACTTC	CASSSGTLSYEQYF
-	-	TRBV7-9	TRBJ2-5	TGTGCCAGCACCGCGGACTGGGAAGAGACCCAGTACTTC	CASTADWEETQYF
TRBD2	-	TRBV9	TRBJ2-2	TGTGCCAGCAGCGCTAGCGGGGGGCTGAACACCGGGGAGCTGTTTTTT	CASSASGGLNTGELFF
-	-	TRBV7-7	TRBJ2-1	TGTGCCAGCAGCTTAGACAGATACAATGAGCAGTTCTTC	CASSLDRYNEQFF
-	-	TRBV2	TRBJ1-4	TGTGCCAGCAGGCGTATAGCTAATGAAAAACTGTTTTTT	CASRRIANEKLFF
-	-	TRBV29-1	TRBJ2-3	TGCAGCGTGGACAGCACAGATACGCAGTATTTT	CSVDSTDTQYF
TRBD2	-	TRBV29-1	TRBJ2-5	TGCAGCGCCTCAGGTGGGGGGGGAGAGACCCAGTACTTC	CSASGGGGETQYF
TRBD1	-	TRBV5-1	TRBJ2-5	TGCGCCAGCAGCACCCGGACAGGGGACGAAGAGACCCAGTACTTC	CASSTRTGDEETQYF
-	few	TRBV5-1	TRBJ1-3	TGCGCCAGCAGCGTAGACTTGAACCCTGGAAACACCATATATTTT	CASSVDLNPGNTIYF
-	once	TRBV7-2	TRBJ1-6	TGTGCCAGCAGCAAGGTGGATTCACCCCTCCACTTT	CASSKVDSPLHF
-	-	TRBV13	TRBJ1-1	TGTGCCAGCAGCTTATCAGGGCCGGGCGTCGCTGAAGCTTTCTTT	CASSLSGPGVAEAFF
-	-	TRBV5-1	TRBJ2-5	TGCGCCAGCAGGACAGGAGGGGGCCGGGAGACCCAGTACTTC	CASRTGGGRETQYF
TRBD1	once	TRBV7-9	TRBJ2-7	TGTGCCAGCAGCCCGATTAACAGGGGCGAGCAGTACTTC	CASSPINRGEQYF
TRBD1	-	TRBV7-9	TRBJ2-3	TGTGCCAGCAGCTTAGTAGGGGGCTCCGGCACAGATACGCAGTATTTT	CASSLVGGSGTDTQYF
-	-	TRBV28	TRBJ1-1	TGTGCCAGCAGTTTCCTCGGACACGCGGTCGTGAACACTGAAGCTTTCTTT	CASSFLGHAVVNTEAFF
-	-	TRBV6-5	TRBJ1-5	TGTGCCAGCAGTAGGAGGGGGGCGAAGCAGCCCCAGCATTTT	CASSRRGAKQPQHF
TRBD1	-	TRBV6-5	TRBJ2-7	TGTGCCAGCAGAACCGGGACAGGGGCCCCCTACGAGCAGTACTTC	CASRTGTGAPYEQYF
-	-	TRBV4-3	TRBJ1-2	TGCGCCAGCAGCCAAGAGTTTCGGAATGCCTATGGCTACACCTTC	CASSQEFRNAYGYTF
-	-	TRBV13	TRBJ2-3	TGTGCCAGCAGCCGCCCCCCGGGACTGGAGGATACGCAGTATTTT	CASSRPPGLEDTQYF
-	-	TRBV15	TRBJ2-3	TGTGCCACCAGCAGAGATCTTACGACGCCACAGGCGCAGTATTTT	CATSRDLTTPQAQYF
-	-	TRBV7-2	TRBJ2-4	TGTGCCAGCAGCTTAGCGGCAGGGCTACAAAACATTCAGTACTTC	CASSLAAGLQNIQYF
-	-	TRBV7-2	TRBJ1-2	TGTGCCAGCAGCTTAGCCGGTTCCGGTGGCTACACCTTC	CASSLAGSGGYTF
-	few	TRBV9	TRBJ1-2	TGTGCCAGCAGAGGGGAAGAGATCTATGGCTACACCTTC	CASRGEEIYGYTF
-	-	TRBV10-1	TRBJ2-2	TGCGCCAGCAGCACCTCCGGGAACACCGGGGAGCTGTTTTTT	CASSTSGNTGELFF
-	-	TRBV29-1	TRBJ1-2	TGCAGCGTTGTGACGGGGCGCGGTGGCTACACCTTC	CSVVTGRGGYTF
-	-	TRBV7-8	TRBJ2-5	TGTGCCAGCAGCCCCGGACGGGTTCAAGAGACCCAGTACTTC	CASSPGRVQETQYF
TRBD2	-	TRBV10-3	TRBJ2-3	TGTGCCATCAGTGAACTCGGGGGGGACACAGATACGCAGTATTTT	CAISELGGDTDTQYF
TRBD1	-	TRBV27	TRBJ1-1	TGTGCCAGCACCGGACAGGGGGGTAGCGCTTTCTTT	CASTGQGGSAFF
-	medium-sized	TRBV2	TRBJ1-5	TGTGCCAGCAGTACCGGGACCAGCAATCAGCCCCAGCATTTT	CASSTGTSNQPQHF
-	-	TRBV6-1	TRBJ2-3	TGTGCCAGCAGTGAGCTGGGGCAGTATTTT	CASSELGQYF
-	-	TRBV11-2	TRBJ2-3	TGTGCCAGCAGCTTAGATATTCAGGGGTCAGATACGCAGTATTTT	CASSLDIQGSDTQYF
TRBD1	few	TRBV15	TRBJ2-5	TGTGCCACCAGCCCTCGACAGGGTGCAGAGACCCAGTACTTC	CATSPRQGAETQYF
TRBD1	-	TRBV27	TRBJ1-2	TGTGCCAGCAGTTTATCAGGGGGCGCCGGCTATGGCTACACCTTC	CASSLSGGAGYGYTF
TRBD1	few	TRBV10-3	TRBJ2-7	TGTGCCATCAGTGATCGGGCAGGGGGCAACGAGCAGTACTTC	CAISDRAGGNEQYF
-	-	TRBV7-6	TRBJ2-3	TGTGCCAGCAGCTCCCCCGGGGGCCCTAGCACAGATACGCAGTATTTT	CASSSPGGPSTDTQYF
TRBD1	-	TRBV7-9	TRBJ1-5	TGTGCCAGCAGCTCTACGACAGGGGATCAGCCCCAGCATTTT	CASSSTTGDQPQHF